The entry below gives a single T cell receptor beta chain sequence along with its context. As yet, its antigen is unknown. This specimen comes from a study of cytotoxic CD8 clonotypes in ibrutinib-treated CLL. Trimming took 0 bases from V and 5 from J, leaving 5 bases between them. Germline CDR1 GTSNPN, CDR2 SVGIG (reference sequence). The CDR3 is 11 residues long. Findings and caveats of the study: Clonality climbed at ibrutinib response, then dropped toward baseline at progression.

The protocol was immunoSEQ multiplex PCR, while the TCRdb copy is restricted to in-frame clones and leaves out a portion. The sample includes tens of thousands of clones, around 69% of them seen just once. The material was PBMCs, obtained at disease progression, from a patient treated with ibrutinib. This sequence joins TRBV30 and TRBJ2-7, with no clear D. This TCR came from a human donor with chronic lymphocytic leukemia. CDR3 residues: CAWSVGNEQYF. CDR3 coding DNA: TGTGCCTGGAGTGTTGGGAACGAGCAGTACTTC.